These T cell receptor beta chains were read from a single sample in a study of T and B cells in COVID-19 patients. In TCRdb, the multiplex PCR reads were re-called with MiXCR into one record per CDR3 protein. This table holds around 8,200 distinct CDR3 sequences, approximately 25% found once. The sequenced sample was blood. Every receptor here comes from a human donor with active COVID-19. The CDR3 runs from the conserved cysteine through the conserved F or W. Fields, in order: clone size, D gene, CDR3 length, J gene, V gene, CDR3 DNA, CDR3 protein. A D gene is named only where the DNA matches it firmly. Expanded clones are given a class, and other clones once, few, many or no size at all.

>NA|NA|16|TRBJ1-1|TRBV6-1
TGTGCCAGCAGCCCCGACGGACGGGCCCGGAGCACTGAAGCTTTCTTT
CASSPDGRARSTEAFF
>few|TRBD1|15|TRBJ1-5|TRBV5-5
TGTGCCAGCAGCCCCGGGCAGGGGGATAGTCAGCCCCAGCATTTT
CASSPGQGDSQPQHF
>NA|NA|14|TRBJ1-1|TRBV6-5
TGTGCCAGCAGTTACTCAGGGATGAACACTGAAGCTTTCTTT
CASSYSGMNTEAFF
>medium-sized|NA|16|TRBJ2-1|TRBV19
TGTGCCAGTAGTATCAGGGGCAGATCCCCCTACAATGAGCAGTTCTTC
CASSIRGRSPYNEQFF
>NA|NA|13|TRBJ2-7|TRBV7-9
TGTGCCAGCAGCTTAGGGGTTCCGGGAGAGCAGTACTTC
CASSLGVPGEQYF
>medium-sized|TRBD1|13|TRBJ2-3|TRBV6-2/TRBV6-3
TGTGCCAGCCGAAAGGACAGGTTTGATACGCAGTATTTT
CASRKDRFDTQYF
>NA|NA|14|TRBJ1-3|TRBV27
TGTGCCAGCAGTTTATCAGGCTCTGGAAACACCATATATTTT
CASSLSGSGNTIYF
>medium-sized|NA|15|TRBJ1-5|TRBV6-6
TGTGCCAGCAAAACCACAGGGCTGCAGAGTCAGCCCCAGCATTTT
CASKTTGLQSQPQHF
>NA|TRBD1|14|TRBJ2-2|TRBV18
TGTGCCAGCTCACTACAGGGGGCATCCGGGGAGCTGTTTTTT
CASSLQGASGELFF
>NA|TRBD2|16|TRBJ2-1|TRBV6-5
TGTGCCAGCAGTTACTCTCCTAGCGGGAGGGCCCGGGAGCAGTTCTTC
CASSYSPSGRAREQFF
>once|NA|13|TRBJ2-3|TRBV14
TGTGCCAGCAGCCAAAACGGGGCAGATACGCAGTATTTT
CASSQNGADTQYF
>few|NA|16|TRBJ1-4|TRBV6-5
TGTGCCAGCAGGCGGGACTCCGGTCGCGGATTTGAAAAACTGTTTTTT
CASRRDSGRGFEKLFF
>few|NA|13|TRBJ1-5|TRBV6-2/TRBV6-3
TGTGCCAGCAGTGATTGGGCTGATCAGCCCCAGCATTTT
CASSDWADQPQHF
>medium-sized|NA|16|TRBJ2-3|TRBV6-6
TGTGCCAGCAGTTACTCGATGGGCGGGGTAAGAGATACGCAGTATTTT
CASSYSMGGVRDTQYF
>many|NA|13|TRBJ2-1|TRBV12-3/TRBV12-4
TGTGCCAGCAGCCTCAGCTGGGCCTCAGAGCAGTTCTTC
CASSLSWASEQFF
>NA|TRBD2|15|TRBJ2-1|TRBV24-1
TGTGCCACCAGTTGGACTAGCGGGGACCACAATGAGCAGCTCTTC
CATSWTSGDHNEQLF
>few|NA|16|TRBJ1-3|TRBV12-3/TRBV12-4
TGTGCCAGCAGTTTAGACGCTTCAAACTCTGGAAACACCATATATTTT
CASSLDASNSGNTIYF
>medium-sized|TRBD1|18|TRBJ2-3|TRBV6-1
TGTGCCAGCAGGATCCGGGACAGGGGCGTCTTCATCACAGATACGCAGTATTTT
CASRIRDRGVFITDTQYF
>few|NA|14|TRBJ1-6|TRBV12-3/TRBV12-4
TGTGCCAGCTGGGGGGGTCCCTATAATTCACCCCTCCACTTT
CASWGGPYNSPLHF
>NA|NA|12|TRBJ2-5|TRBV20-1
TGCAGTGCTAGCCCCGAGCAAGAGACCCAGTACTTC
CSASPEQETQYF
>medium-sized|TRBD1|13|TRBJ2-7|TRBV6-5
TGTGCCAGCAGACGCGACAGGGCCTACGAGCAGTACTTC
CASRRDRAYEQYF
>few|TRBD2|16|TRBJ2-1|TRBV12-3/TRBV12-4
TGTGCCAGCAGTTCAGCGCGGGAGGGCCCCTACAATGAGCAGTTCTTC
CASSSAREGPYNEQFF
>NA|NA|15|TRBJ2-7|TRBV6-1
TGTGCCAGCAGTCCCCGGCCAGGGGAGGCCTACGAGCAGTACTTC
CASSPRPGEAYEQYF
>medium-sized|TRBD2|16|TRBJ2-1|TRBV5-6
TGTGCCAGCAGCCGCTTAACTAGCGGCGGTTACAATGAGCAGTTCTTC
CASSRLTSGGYNEQFF
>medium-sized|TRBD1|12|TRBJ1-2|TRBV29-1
TGCAGCGTTGCCGGGACAGCTTTTGGCTACACCTTC
CSVAGTAFGYTF
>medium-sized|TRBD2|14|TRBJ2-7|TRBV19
TGTGCCAGTAGTATGACTAGCGGCGTGGAGGAGCAGTACTTC
CASSMTSGVEEQYF
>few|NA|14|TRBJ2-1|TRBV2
TGTGCCAGCATCTCTGGCGGTTCTTACAATGAGCAGTTCTTC
CASISGGSYNEQFF
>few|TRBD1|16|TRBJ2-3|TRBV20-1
TGCAGTGAACTAAAACCGACAGGGTCTAGCACAGATACGCAGTATTTT
CSELKPTGSSTDTQYF
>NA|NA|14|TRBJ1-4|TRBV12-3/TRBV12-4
TGTGCCAGCAGTTCGGGACACGCCAATGAAAAACTGTTTTTT
CASSSGHANEKLFF
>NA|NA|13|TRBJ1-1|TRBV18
TGTGCCAGGTCACTGGGGGGGGACACTGAAGCTTTCTTT
CARSLGGDTEAFF
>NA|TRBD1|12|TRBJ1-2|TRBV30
TGTGCCTGGACCCGGGACAGCTATGGCTACACCTTC
CAWTRDSYGYTF
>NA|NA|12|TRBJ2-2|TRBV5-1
TGCGCCAGCAGCTCCTACACCGGGGAGCTGTTTTTT
CASSSYTGELFF
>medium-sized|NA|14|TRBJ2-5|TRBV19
TGTGCCAGTAGTGTACCTGGATTTCAAGAGACCCAGTACTTC
CASSVPGFQETQYF
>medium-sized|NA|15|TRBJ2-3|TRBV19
TGTGCCAGTAGTAATCACCCCGGCGGCACAGATACGCAGTATTTT
CASSNHPGGTDTQYF
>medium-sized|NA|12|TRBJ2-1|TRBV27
TGTGCCAGCAGTTCCGGCCGTAATGAGCAGTTCTTC
CASSSGRNEQFF
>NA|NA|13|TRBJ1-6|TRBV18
TGTGCCAGCTCACTCGGACTCGCTTCACCCCTCCACTTT
CASSLGLASPLHF
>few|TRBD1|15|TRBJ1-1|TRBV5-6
TGTGCCAGCAGCCCTGACAGGGGGCGGTTTACTGAAGCTTTCTTT
CASSPDRGRFTEAFF
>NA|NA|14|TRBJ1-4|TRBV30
TGTGCCTGGAGTGTAGTGGGGGCGAGTGAAAAACTGTTTTTT
CAWSVVGASEKLFF
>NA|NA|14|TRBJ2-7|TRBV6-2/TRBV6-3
TGTGCCAGCAGGAAAGGGATAGATTATTACGAGCAGTACTTC
CASRKGIDYYEQYF
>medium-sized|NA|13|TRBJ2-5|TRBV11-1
TGTGCCAGCAGCTTAGATCGTCGCCGGAGGGAATACTTC
CASSLDRRRREYF
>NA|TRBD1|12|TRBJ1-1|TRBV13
TGTGCCAGCGGGACAGCGAACACTGAAGCTTTCTTT
CASGTANTEAFF
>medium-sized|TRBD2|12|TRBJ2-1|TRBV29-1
TGCAGCGTTGGGAGACTAGCCAATGAGCAGTTCTTC
CSVGRLANEQFF
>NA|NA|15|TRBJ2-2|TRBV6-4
TGTGCCAGCAGTGAGCGGGGTGATGACACCGGGGAGCTGGTTTTT
CASSERGDDTGELVF
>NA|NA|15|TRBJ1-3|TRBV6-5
TGTGCCAGCACCCAAGACGGCAACTCTGGAAACACCATATATTTT
CASTQDGNSGNTIYF
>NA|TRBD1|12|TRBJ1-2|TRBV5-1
TGCGCCAGCAGCACACAGGGGAGCGGCTACACCTTC
CASSTQGSGYTF
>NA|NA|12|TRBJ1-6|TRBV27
TGTGCCAGCAGTTGGGGGGGTTCACCCCTCCACTTT
CASSWGGSPLHF
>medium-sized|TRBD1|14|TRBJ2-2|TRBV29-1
TGCAGCGTAGCCGGGACAGGGAAGGCCGGGGAGCTGTTTTTT
CSVAGTGKAGELFF
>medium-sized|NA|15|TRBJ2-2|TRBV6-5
TGTGCCAGCAGTTACGGACAGCCCCACACCGGGGAGCTGTTTTTT
CASSYGQPHTGELFF
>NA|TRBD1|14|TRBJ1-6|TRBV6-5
TGTGCCAGCAGCCACCCCGGACAGGGGGCACCCCTCCACTTT
CASSHPGQGAPLHF
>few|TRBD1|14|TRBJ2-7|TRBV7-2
TGTGCCAGCAGCTCGGGACAGGGAAGTCACGAGCAGTACTTC
CASSSGQGSHEQYF
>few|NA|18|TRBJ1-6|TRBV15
TGTGCCACCAGCAGAGACCGCGCTGGCAATAAGGAGGGTTCACCCCTCCACTTT
CATSRDRAGNKEGSPLHF